This T cell receptor (beta chain) was identified in a study of T cell repertoires in cytomegalovirus infection. Study as a whole: Recently identified HLA-C-restricted and well-studied HLA-B-restricted CMV epitopes were used.

There are a few counts of this clonotype. Its target is unknown. Regarding the study as a whole: HLA-C-restricted CMV clonotypes gave the most frequent clonotype in two of eight donors.

TCRdb re-derived calls from the reads in MiXCR, one entry per CDR3 protein. The sample holds about 830,000 distinct CDR3 sequences; around a third are singletons and the top ten take roughly an eighth. The sequence was collected from a human donor in good health (CMV status not recorded). Some clones in this sample may be carry-over from other donors' samples. The sequences come from cultured CD8+ T cells from PBMCs, collected from culture after CMV antigen stimulation.

CDR3 amino acids: CATSENTGLAGELFF. The CDR3 nucleotides read TGTGCCACCAGTGAAAATACAGGGTTGGCCGGGGAGCTGTTTTTT. The rearrangement uses TRBV24-1 and TRBJ2-2; TRBD1 might be the D (6 bases). Per the germline V gene, CDR1 is KGHDR and CDR2 is SFDVKD. CDR3 length: 15 amino acids. Trimming shortened V by 4 bases and J by 6 bases, and 14 bases separated the two germline ends.